These T cell receptor beta chains were read from a single sample in a study of T cells in Graves' hyperthyroidism and ophthalmopathy. TCRdb itself ran the multiplex PCR reads through MiXCR, one entry per CDR3 protein. The sample shows hundreds of thousands of distinct CDR3 sequences, less than 15% of them seen only once. Sequencing input: blood. Receptor source: a woman aged 18-29 years with Graves' hyperthyroidism. CDR3s include the opening cysteine and the closing phenylalanine or tryptophan. A D gene is named only where the DNA matches it firmly. Only part of the rows carry a size: once, few, many, or a class if the clone is expanded.

V gene	D gene	clone size	J gene	CDR3 protein	CDR3 DNA
TRBV4-2	TRBD2	NA	TRBJ2-3	CASSQRAGERTDTQYF	TGTGCCAGCAGCCAAAGAGCGGGGGAGCGCACAGATACGCAGTATTTT
TRBV7-9	NA	few	TRBJ1-4	CASSQQVAGELFF	TGTGCCAGCAGCCAACAGGTAGCTGGAGAACTGTTTTTT
TRBV19	TRBD2	few	TRBJ2-6	CASTPGTSGRAGANVLTF	TGTGCCAGTACCCCCGGGACTAGCGGGAGGGCGGGGGCCAACGTCCTGACTTTC
TRBV9	TRBD2	NA	TRBJ2-1	CASSVHTGTMGYNEQFF	TGTGCCAGCAGCGTCCATACCGGGACTATGGGCTACAATGAGCAGTTCTTC
TRBV7-9	TRBD2	many	TRBJ2-1	CASSPAGGIYNEQFF	TGTGCCAGCAGCCCAGCGGGAGGGATATACAATGAGCAGTTCTTC
TRBV2	TRBD2	NA	TRBJ2-3	CASEGLAGGSTDTQYF	TGTGCCAGCGAAGGACTAGCGGGAGGGAGCACAGATACGCAGTATTTT
TRBV28	NA	many	TRBJ2-7	CASSFPGNRHEQYF	TGTGCCAGCAGTTTCCCCGGGAACCGCCACGAGCAGTACTTC
TRBV3-1	NA	NA	TRBJ1-1	CASCGTGKGTEAFF	TGTGCCAGCTGTGGGACGGGAAAGGGCACTGAAGCTTTCTTT
TRBV9	NA	few	TRBJ1-1	CASSVSGANTEAFF	TGTGCCAGCAGCGTATCGGGGGCTAACACTGAAGCTTTCTTT
TRBV15	NA	NA	TRBJ2-4	CATSSGETGNIQYF	TGTGCCACCAGCAGTGGTGAGACAGGAAACATTCAGTACTTC
TRBV2	NA	NA	TRBJ2-2	CASRTQNTGELFF	TGTGCCAGCAGGACACAAAACACCGGGGAGCTGTTTTTT
TRBV11-2	NA	many	TRBJ1-2	CASSTQFIGYTF	TGTGCCAGCAGCACACAATTTATAGGCTACACCTTC
TRBV24-1	NA	many	TRBJ2-3	CATSDSRPAGDTQYF	TGTGCCACCAGTGACTCAAGGCCAGCGGGAGATACGCAGTATTTT
TRBV29-1	NA	NA	TRBJ1-1	CSARTVEAFF	TGCAGCGCGCGGACAGTTGAAGCTTTCTTT
TRBV11-1	TRBD1	many	TRBJ2-7	CASSLVPYRGQAEQYF	TGTGCCAGCAGCCTGGTACCATACAGGGGGCAGGCCGAGCAGTACTTC
TRBV28	NA	many	TRBJ2-3	CASSLGASPDTQYF	TGTGCCAGCAGCCTTGGGGCTAGTCCAGATACGCAGTATTTT
TRBV7-9	NA	NA	TRBJ1-1	CASSFMTAGEAFF	TGTGCCAGCAGCTTTATGACAGCGGGAGAAGCTTTCTTT
TRBV30	NA	few	TRBJ2-3	CACSSGHTDTQYF	TGTGCCTGTAGTAGCGGACACACAGATACGCAGTATTTT
TRBV28	NA	NA	TRBJ2-5	CASSLFGDQETQYF	TGTGCCAGCAGTTTATTTGGAGACCAAGAGACCCAGTACTTC
TRBV9	TRBD2	many	TRBJ2-1	CASSVVVSGSGDEQFF	TGTGCCAGCAGCGTAGTAGTTAGCGGGAGTGGCGATGAGCAGTTCTTC
TRBV6-2/TRBV6-3	TRBD1	NA	TRBJ2-5	CASSYSATGGEETQYF	TGTGCCAGCAGTTACTCGGCCACAGGGGGCGAAGAGACCCAGTACTTC
TRBV7-9	TRBD2	many	TRBJ2-1	CASSGAGDLYNEQFF	TGTGCCAGCAGCGGAGCGGGAGACCTATACAATGAGCAGTTCTTC
TRBV4-1	NA	many	TRBJ2-1	CASSQVGGVTEQFF	TGCGCCAGCAGCCAAGTGGGGGGCGTGACTGAGCAGTTCTTC
TRBV12-3/TRBV12-4	TRBD1	NA	TRBJ1-6	CASTLVPRGGSPLHF	TGTGCCAGCACTCTAGTCCCCAGGGGGGGATCACCCCTCCACTTT
TRBV18	TRBD1	many	TRBJ1-1	CASSRQGAKNTEAFF	TGTGCCAGCTCAAGACAGGGGGCGAAGAACACTGAAGCTTTCTTT
TRBV5-5	NA	many	TRBJ2-3	CASGVRGSFTDTQYF	TGTGCCAGCGGGGTAAGGGGCAGCTTCACAGATACGCAGTATTTT
TRBV29-1	TRBD2	NA	TRBJ2-1	CSVPGTSGPYNEQFF	TGCAGCGTTCCAGGGACTAGCGGGCCGTACAATGAGCAGTTCTTC
TRBV28	NA	many	TRBJ2-7	CASSVLRYEQYF	TGTGCCAGCAGTGTACTTCGCTACGAGCAGTACTTC
TRBV7-9	TRBD2	few	TRBJ2-7	CASSPWTSGSEQYF	TGTGCCAGCAGCCCATGGACTAGCGGTAGCGAGCAGTACTTC
TRBV5-5	NA	many	TRBJ1-1	CASSLTGFGTEAFF	TGTGCCAGCAGCTTGACAGGTTTTGGCACTGAAGCTTTCTTT
TRBV20-1	TRBD2	few	TRBJ2-4	CSAQPRTSGRAWVKNIQYF	TGCAGTGCGCAACCTCGGACTAGCGGGAGAGCGTGGGTCAAAAACATTCAGTACTTC
TRBV2	NA	NA	TRBJ1-5	CASMDEAQPQHF	TGTGCCAGCATGGACGAAGCCCAGCCCCAGCATTTT
TRBV11-2	TRBD2	few	TRBJ2-1	CASSFLGLAGVDEQFF	TGTGCCAGCAGCTTTTTGGGACTAGCGGGAGTCGATGAGCAGTTCTTC
TRBV28	NA	many	TRBJ1-5	CASTSPGADQPQHF	TGTGCCAGCACCTCCCCAGGGGCCGATCAGCCCCAGCATTTT
TRBV24-1	NA	few	TRBJ2-1	CATSDTRGRRRDRESYNEQFF	TGTGCCACCAGTGATACCCGGGGGAGGAGGAGAGACAGGGAGTCCTACAATGAGCAGTTCTTC
TRBV12-3/TRBV12-4	TRBD1	few	TRBJ1-2	CASSLSGTGASYGYTF	TGTGCCAGCAGTTTAAGTGGGACAGGGGCTTCCTATGGCTACACCTTC
TRBV13	NA	NA	TRBJ2-7	CASSIVLSSYEQYF	TGTGCCAGCTCAATCGTATTAAGCTCCTACGAGCAGTACTTC
TRBV28	NA	few	TRBJ2-6	CASSFPPTGLRGANVLTF	TGTGCCAGCAGTTTCCCCCCGACAGGCCTCCGAGGGGCCAACGTCCTGACTTTC
TRBV20-1	NA	few	TRBJ1-2	CSAGTAPYGYTF	TGCAGTGCGGGGACGGCCCCCTATGGCTACACCTTC
TRBV5-4	TRBD2	NA	TRBJ2-1	CASSSWTSGRGQFF	TGTGCCAGCAGCTCCTGGACTAGCGGGAGAGGGCAGTTCTTC
TRBV6-2/TRBV6-3	TRBD2	NA	TRBJ2-1	CASSLRAGPLNEQFF	TGTGCCAGCAGTTTACGAGCGGGGCCTCTGAATGAGCAGTTCTTC
TRBV7-9	NA	NA	TRBJ2-7	CASSPVRTYEQYF	TGTGCCAGCAGCCCGGTTAGGACCTACGAGCAGTACTTC
TRBV7-9	NA	many	TRBJ2-7	CASSLARGLTYEQYF	TGTGCCAGCAGCTTAGCGCGAGGACTTACCTACGAGCAGTACTTC
TRBV12-3/TRBV12-4	TRBD1	many	TRBJ1-5	CASSSSRGQGDGQPQHF	TGTGCCAGCAGTTCTAGCCGGGGACAGGGGGACGGTCAGCCCCAGCATTTT
TRBV7-8	NA	many	TRBJ2-1	CASSSTGKVNEQFF	TGTGCCAGCAGCTCGACAGGAAAGGTCAATGAGCAGTTCTTC
TRBV3-1	TRBD1	few	TRBJ2-7	CASSWDRAPFEQYF	TGTGCCAGCAGCTGGGACAGGGCCCCCTTCGAGCAGTACTTC